A selection of T cell receptor beta chains follows, all from one sample in a study of blood T cell repertoires in COVID-19. TCRdb's table, derived via immunoSEQ multiplex PCR, lists solely in-frame clones and lacks some. Of about 440,000 clones detected, roughly 91% appear once; the ten largest clones hold 4% to 5.5%. The source material was peripheral blood. These receptors were obtained from a woman in her thirties with acute or convalescent COVID-19. Both conserved end residues are part of each CDR3. The order of the fields is J gene, V gene, clone size, D gene, CDR3 protein, CDR3 DNA. A D gene is named only where the DNA matches it firmly. Clone size is stated in some rows and not others, as once, few, many or a class when expanded.

>TRBJ2-3|TRBV4-2|NA|NA
CASSQGRDLGDTQYF
TGTGCCAGCAGCCAAGGCCGGGATTTGGGAGATACGCAGTATTTT
>TRBJ2-1|TRBV9|NA|NA
CASSTGEAINEQFF
TGTGCCAGCAGCACAGGGGAGGCGATAAATGAGCAGTTCTTC
>TRBJ2-3|TRBV7-9|NA|TRBD2
CASSRFGSGGAGGDTQYF
TGTGCCAGCAGCAGATTTGGTAGCGGGGGGGCCGGCGGTGATACGCAGTATTTT
>TRBJ1-2|TRBV27|NA|NA
CASSFAAKDYGYTF
TGTGCCAGCAGTTTTGCGGCAAAGGACTATGGCTACACCTTC
>TRBJ2-5|TRBV2|NA|NA
CASSEDRVAETQYF
TGTGCCAGCAGTGAAGACAGGGTAGCAGAGACCCAGTACTTC
>TRBJ2-2|TRBV5-4|NA|NA
CASSTGAGTGELFF
TGTGCCAGCAGCACAGGGGCGGGGACCGGGGAGCTGTTTTTT
>TRBJ1-1|TRBV3-1/TRBV3-2|NA|TRBD1
CASSPLEGALSTEAFF
TGTGCCAGCAGCCCGTTAGAGGGGGCATTAAGCACTGAAGCTTTCTTT
>TRBJ1-1|TRBV5-1|NA|TRBD1
CASSSLTRDSNTEAFF
TGCGCCAGCAGCTCCTTGACCCGGGACAGTAACACTGAAGCTTTCTTT
>TRBJ1-5|TRBV7-8|NA|NA
CASTGHLSNQPQHF
TGTGCCAGCACGGGACATTTGAGCAATCAGCCCCAGCATTTT
>TRBJ1-1|TRBV2|NA|NA
CASSGHPNTEAFF
TGTGCCAGCAGCGGACACCCGAACACTGAAGCTTTCTTT
>TRBJ2-3|TRBV2|NA|NA
CASSELVGGTDTQYF
TGTGCCAGCAGTGAATTAGTAGGGGGCACAGATACGCAGTATTTT
>TRBJ1-2|TRBV4-1|once|NA
CASSHSTGLGGYTF
TGCGCCAGCAGCCACTCTACAGGGTTGGGTGGCTACACCTTC
>TRBJ2-5|TRBV10-1|NA|TRBD2
CASSAGSGGAGKTQYF
TGCGCCAGCAGTGCCGGTAGCGGGGGGGCTGGGAAGACCCAGTACTTC
>TRBJ1-2|TRBV19|NA|NA
CASSINPGYYGYTF
TGTGCCAGTAGTATCAACCCAGGGTACTATGGCTACACCTTC
>TRBJ2-1|TRBV5-6|once|NA
CASSFRSSRNEQFF
TGTGCCAGCAGCTTTCGTTCTAGCAGGAATGAGCAGTTCTTC
>TRBJ2-5|TRBV6-2/TRBV6-3|once|TRBD2
CASSSLGLAGSQETQYF
TGTGCCAGCAGTTCTCTCGGACTAGCGGGGAGCCAAGAGACCCAGTACTTC
>TRBJ2-3|TRBV18|NA|NA
CASSPPGGTQYF
TGTGCCAGCTCACCACCGGGGGGTACGCAGTATTTT
>TRBJ2-5|TRBV29-1|once|NA
CSAAKETQYF
TGCAGCGCCGCGAAAGAGACCCAGTACTTC
>TRBJ2-2|TRBV13|NA|NA
CASSLGRVANTGELFF
TGTGCCAGCAGCTTAGGGCGCGTAGCGAACACCGGGGAGCTGTTTTTT